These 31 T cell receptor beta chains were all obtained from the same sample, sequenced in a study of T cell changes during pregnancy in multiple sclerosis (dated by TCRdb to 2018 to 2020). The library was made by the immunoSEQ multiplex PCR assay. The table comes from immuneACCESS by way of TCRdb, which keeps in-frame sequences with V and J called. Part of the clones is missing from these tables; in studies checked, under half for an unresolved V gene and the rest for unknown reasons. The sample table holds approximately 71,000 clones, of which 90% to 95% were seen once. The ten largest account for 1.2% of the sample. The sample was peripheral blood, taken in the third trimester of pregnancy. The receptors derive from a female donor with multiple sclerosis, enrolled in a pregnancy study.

The CDR3 region is CASRAGQGSAGANVLTF. The CDR3 DNA reads as TGTGCCAGTAGAGCGGGACAGGGCAGCGCTGGGGCCAACGTCCTGACTTTC. The gene calls are TRBV19 and TRBJ2-6; 9 positions agree with TRBD1. The CDR3 runs to 17 residues. V gave up 6 bases and J gave up 2 bases; unmatched junction bases: 8. The germline V gene has CDR1 LNHDA and CDR2 SQIVND (reference sequence). Full variable domain (missing parts from reference TRBV19 and TRBJ2-6): DGGITQSPKYLFRKEGQNVTLSCEQNLNHDAMYWYRQDPGQGLRLIYYSQIVNDFQKGDIAEGYSVSREKKESFPLTVTSAQKNPTAFYLCASRAGQGSAGANVLTFGAGSRLTVL.

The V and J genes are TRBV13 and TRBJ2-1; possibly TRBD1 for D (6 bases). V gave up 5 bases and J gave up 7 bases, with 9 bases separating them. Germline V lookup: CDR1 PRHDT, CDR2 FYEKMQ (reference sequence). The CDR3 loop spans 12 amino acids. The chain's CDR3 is CASSEQGNEQFF. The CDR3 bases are TGTGCCAGCAGCGAACAGGGAAATGAGCAGTTCTTC.

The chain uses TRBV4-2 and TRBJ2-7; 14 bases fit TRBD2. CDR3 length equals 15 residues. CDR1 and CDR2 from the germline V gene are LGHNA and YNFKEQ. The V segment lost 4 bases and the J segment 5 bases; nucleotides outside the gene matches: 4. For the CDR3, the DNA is TGTGCCAGCAGCCTACGGACTAGCGGGAGGAACGAGCAGTACTTC. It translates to CASSLRTSGRNEQYF.

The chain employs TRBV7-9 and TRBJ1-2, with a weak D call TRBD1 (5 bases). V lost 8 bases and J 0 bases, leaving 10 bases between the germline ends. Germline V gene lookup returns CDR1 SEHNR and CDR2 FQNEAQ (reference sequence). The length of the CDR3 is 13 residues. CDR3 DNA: TGTGCCAGCCGGGGGTATACTAACTATGGCTACACCTTC. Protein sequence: CASRGYTNYGYTF.

CDR3 amino acids: CASSQGTGGMTIYEQYF. The DNA for the CDR3 is TGTGCCAGCAGCCAGGGGACAGGGGGCATGACCATATACGAGCAGTACTTC. V usage is TRBV5-6 and J usage is TRBJ2-7; 12 bases align to TRBD1. After removal of 4 bases from V and 4 bases from J, the junction contained 12 bases not matched to a gene. In germline, CDR1 is SGHDT, CDR2 YYEEEE. The CDR3 covers 17 residues.

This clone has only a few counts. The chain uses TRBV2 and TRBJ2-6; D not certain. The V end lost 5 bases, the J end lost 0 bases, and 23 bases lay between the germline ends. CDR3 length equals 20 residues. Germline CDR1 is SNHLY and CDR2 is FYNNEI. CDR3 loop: CASSYTPSRMSSSGANVLTF. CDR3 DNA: TGTGCCAGCAGTTACACCCCCTCCAGGATGTCCAGCTCTGGGGCCAACGTCCTGACTTTC.

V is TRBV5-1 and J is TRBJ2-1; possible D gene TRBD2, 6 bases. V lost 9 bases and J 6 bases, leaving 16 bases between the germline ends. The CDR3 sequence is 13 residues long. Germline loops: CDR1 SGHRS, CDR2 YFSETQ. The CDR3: CATGKGLSNEQFF. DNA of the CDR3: TGCGCCACCGGGAAGGGACTTTCCAATGAGCAGTTCTTC. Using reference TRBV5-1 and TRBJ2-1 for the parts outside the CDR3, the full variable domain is KAGVTQTPRYLIKTRGQQVTLSCSPISGHRSVSWYQQTPGQGLQFLFEYFSETQRNKGNFPGRFSGRQFSNSRSEMNVSTLELGDSALYLCATGKGLSNEQFFGPGTRLTVL.

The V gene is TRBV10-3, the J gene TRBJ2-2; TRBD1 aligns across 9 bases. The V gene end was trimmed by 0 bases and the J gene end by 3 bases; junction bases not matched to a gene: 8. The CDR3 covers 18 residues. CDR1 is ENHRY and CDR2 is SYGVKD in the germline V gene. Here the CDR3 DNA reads TGTGCCATCAGTGAGTCGAACAGGGACAGGGAACACACCGGGGAGCTGTTTTTT. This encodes CAISESNRDREHTGELFF.

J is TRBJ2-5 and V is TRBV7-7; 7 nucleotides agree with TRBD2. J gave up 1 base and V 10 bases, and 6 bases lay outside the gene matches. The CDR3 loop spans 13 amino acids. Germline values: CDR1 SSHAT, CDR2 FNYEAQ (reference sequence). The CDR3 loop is CATGGGLQETQYF. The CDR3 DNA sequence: TGTGCCACGGGGGGTGGGCTCCAAGAGACCCAGTACTTC.

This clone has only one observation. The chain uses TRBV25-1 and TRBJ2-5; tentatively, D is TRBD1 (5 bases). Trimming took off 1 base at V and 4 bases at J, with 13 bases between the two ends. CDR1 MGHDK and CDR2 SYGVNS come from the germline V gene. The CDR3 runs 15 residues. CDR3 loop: CASSEFRTPSETQYF. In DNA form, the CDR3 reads TGTGCCAGCAGTGAATTCCGGACACCCTCAGAGACCCAGTACTTC.

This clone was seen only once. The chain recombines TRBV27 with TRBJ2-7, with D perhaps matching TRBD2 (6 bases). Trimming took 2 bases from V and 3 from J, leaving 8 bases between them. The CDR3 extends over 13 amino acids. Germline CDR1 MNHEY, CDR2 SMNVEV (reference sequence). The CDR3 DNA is TGTGCCAGCAGTTTAACGGGAGACTACGAGCAGTACTTC. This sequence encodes CASSLTGDYEQYF.

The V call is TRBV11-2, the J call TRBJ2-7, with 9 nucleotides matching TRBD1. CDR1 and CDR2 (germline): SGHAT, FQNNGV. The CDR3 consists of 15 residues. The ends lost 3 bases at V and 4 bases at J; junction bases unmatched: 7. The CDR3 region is CASSFSGTGWYEQYF. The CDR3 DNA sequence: TGTGCCAGCAGCTTTTCCGGGACAGGGTGGTACGAGCAGTACTTC.

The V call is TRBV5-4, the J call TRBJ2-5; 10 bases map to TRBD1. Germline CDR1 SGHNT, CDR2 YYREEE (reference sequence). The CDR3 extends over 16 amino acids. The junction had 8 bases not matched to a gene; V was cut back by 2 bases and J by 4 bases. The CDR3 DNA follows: TGTGCCAGCAGCTTTCTCCGGGACAGGGGTCGAGAGACCCAGTACTTC. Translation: CASSFLRDRGRETQYF. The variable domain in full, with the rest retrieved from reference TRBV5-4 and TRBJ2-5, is ETGVTQSPTHLIKTRGQQVTLRCSSQSGHNTVSWYQQALGQGPQFIFQYYREEENGRGNFPPRFSGLQFPNYSSELNVNALELDDSALYLCASSFLRDRGRETQYFGPGTRLLVL.

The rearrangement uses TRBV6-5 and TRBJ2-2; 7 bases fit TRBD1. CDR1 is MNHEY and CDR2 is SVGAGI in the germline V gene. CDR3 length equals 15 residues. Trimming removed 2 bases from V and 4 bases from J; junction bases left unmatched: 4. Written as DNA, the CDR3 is TGTGCCAGCAGTTACCTCCCAGGGGGCACCGGGGAGCTGTTTTTT. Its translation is CASSYLPGGTGELFF.

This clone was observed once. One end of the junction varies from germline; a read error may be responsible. The CDR3 here is CASSRDRAAEQYF. As DNA, the CDR3 is TGTGCTAGCAGTCGGGACAGGGCGGCCGAGCAGTACTTC. V and J are TRBV7-7 and TRBJ2-7, with 9 bases matching TRBD1. The CDR3 loop spans 13 amino acids. Germline CDR1 is SSHAT and CDR2 is FNYEAQ (reference sequence).

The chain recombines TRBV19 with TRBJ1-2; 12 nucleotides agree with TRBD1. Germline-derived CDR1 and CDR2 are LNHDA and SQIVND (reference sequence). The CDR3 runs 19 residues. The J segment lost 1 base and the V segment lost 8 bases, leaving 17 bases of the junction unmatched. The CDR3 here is CASSTWPGTGGIRNYGYTF. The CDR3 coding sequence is TGTGCCAGTTCGACATGGCCCGGGACAGGGGGCATTCGTAACTATGGCTACACCTTC. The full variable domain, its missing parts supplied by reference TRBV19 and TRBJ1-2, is DGGITQSPKYLFRKEGQNVTLSCEQNLNHDAMYWYRQDPGQGLRLIYYSQIVNDFQKGDIAEGYSVSREKKESFPLTVTSAQKNPTAFYLCASSTWPGTGGIRNYGYTFGSGTRLTVV.

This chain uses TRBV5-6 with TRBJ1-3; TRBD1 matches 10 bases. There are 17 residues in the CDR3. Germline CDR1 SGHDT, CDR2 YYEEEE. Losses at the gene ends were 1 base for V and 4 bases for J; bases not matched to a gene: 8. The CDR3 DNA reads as TGTGCCAGCAGCTTGTGGAGACAGGGGGCTAAAGGAAACACCATATATTTT. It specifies CASSLWRQGAKGNTIYF.

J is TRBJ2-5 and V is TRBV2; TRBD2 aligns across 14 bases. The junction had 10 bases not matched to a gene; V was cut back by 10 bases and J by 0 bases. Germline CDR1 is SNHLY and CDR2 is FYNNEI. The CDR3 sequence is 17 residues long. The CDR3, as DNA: TGTGCCAACTCGAAGACTAGCGGGGGGGCGTACCAAGAGACCCAGTACTTC. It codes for CANSKTSGGAYQETQYF. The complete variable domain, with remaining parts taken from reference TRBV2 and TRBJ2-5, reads EPEVTQTPSHQVTQMGQEVILRCVPISNHLYFYWYRQILGQKVEFLVSFYNNEISEKSEIFDDQFSVERPDGSNFTLKIRSTKLEDSAMYFCANSKTSGGAYQETQYFGPGTRLLVL.

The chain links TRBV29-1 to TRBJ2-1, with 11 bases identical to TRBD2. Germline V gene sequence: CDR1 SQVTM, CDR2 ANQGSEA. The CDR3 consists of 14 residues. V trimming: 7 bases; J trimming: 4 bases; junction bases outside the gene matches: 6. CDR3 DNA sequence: TGCAGCGCAACACTAGCGGGAGCTTACAATGAGCAGTTCTTC. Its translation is CSATLAGAYNEQFF.

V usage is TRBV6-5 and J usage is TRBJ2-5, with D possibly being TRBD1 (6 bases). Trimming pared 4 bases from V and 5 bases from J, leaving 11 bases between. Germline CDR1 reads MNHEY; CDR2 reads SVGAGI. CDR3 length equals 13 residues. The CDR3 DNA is TGTGCCAGCAGTTCGCTGGGGGCGGAGACCCAGTACTTC. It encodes CASSSLGAETQYF.

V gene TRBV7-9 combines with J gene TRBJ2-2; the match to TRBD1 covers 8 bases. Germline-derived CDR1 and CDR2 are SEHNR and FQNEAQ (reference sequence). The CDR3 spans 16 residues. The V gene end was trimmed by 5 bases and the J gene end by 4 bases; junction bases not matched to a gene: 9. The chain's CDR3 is CASSPSGQGRTGELFF. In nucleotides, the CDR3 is TGTGCCAGCAGCCCGTCCGGACAGGGACGCACCGGGGAGCTGTTTTTT.

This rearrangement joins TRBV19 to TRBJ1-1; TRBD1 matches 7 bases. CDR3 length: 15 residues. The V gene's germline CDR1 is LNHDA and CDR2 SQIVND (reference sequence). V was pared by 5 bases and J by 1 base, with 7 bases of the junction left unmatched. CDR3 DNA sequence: TGTGCCAGTAGTCCGACAGGGTGGAGGAACACTGAAGCTTTCTTT. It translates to CASSPTGWRNTEAFF.

The CDR3, as DNA: TGCGCCAGCAGCGAACCCGGGACAGTCAATGAGCAGTTCTTC. Amino acid sequence: CASSEPGTVNEQFF. This rearrangement joins TRBV5-1 to TRBJ2-1, with TRBD1 identical over 7 bases. The CDR3 loop spans 14 amino acids. Germline V gene sequence: CDR1 SGHRS, CDR2 YFSETQ. V shed 4 bases, J shed 6 bases, and the junction held 7 bases outside the gene matches.

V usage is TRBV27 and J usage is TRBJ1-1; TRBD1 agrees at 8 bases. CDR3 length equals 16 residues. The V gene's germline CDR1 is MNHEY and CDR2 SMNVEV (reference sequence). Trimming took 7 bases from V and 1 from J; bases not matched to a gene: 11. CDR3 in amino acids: CASKTGTGGWNTEAFF. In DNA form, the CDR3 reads TGTGCCAGCAAAACGGGGACAGGAGGCTGGAACACTGAAGCTTTCTTT.

CDR3 nucleotides: TGTGCCAGCAGCTTGGAGAGGGGCGGCGGAGGGTTACACGAGCAGTACTTC. This encodes CASSLERGGGGLHEQYF. The rearrangement links TRBV5-4 to TRBJ2-7, with a possible D match to TRBD2 (6 bases). V was cut by 0 bases and J by 5 bases, with 21 bases left in between. Per the germline V gene, CDR1 is SGHNT and CDR2 is YYREEE (reference sequence). The CDR3 runs 17 residues.

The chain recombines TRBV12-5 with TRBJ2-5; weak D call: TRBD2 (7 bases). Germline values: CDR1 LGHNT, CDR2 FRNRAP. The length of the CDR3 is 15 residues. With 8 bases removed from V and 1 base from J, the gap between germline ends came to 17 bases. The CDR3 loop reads CASSYREGVQETQYF. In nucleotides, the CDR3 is TGTGCTAGTAGTTACAGGGAGGGCGTCCAAGAGACCCAGTACTTC.

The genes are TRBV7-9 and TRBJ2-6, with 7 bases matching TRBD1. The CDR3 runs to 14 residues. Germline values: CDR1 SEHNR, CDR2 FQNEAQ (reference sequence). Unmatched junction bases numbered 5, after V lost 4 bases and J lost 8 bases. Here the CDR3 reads CASSSTGFPNVLTF. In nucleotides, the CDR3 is TGTGCCAGCAGCTCGACAGGGTTTCCCAACGTCCTGACTTTC.

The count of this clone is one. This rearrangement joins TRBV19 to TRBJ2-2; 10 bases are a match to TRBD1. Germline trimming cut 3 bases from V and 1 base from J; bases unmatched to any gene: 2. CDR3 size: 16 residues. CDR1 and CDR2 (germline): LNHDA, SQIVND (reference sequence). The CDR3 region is CASSIRDRGNTGELFF. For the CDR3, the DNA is TGTGCCAGTAGTATTAGGGACAGGGGGAACACCGGGGAGCTGTTTTTT. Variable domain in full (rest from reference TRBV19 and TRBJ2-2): DGGITQSPKYLFRKEGQNVTLSCEQNLNHDAMYWYRQDPGQGLRLIYYSQIVNDFQKGDIAEGYSVSREKKESFPLTVTSAQKNPTAFYLCASSIRDRGNTGELFFGEGSRLTVL.

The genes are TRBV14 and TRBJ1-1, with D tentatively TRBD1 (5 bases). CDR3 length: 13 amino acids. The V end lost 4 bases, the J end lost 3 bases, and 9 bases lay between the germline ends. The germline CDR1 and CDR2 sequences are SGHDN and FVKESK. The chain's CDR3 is CASSLAGDTEAFF. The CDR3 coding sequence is TGTGCCAGCAGCCTCGCGGGGGACACTGAAGCTTTCTTT.

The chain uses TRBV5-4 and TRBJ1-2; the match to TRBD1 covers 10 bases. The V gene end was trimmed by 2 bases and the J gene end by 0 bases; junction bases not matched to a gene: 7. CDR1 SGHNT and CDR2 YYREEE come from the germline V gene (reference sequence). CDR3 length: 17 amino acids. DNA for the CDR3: TGTGCCAGCAGCTTCCGGGACAGGGGAATTTCTAACTATGGCTACACCTTC. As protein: CASSFRDRGISNYGYTF.

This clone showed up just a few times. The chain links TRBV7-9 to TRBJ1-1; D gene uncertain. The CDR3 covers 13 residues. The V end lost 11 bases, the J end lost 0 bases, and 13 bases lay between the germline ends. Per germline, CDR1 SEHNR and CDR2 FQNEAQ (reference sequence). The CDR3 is CASRIGVNTEAFF. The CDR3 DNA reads TGTGCCTCCCGTATCGGAGTGAACACTGAAGCTTTCTTT.